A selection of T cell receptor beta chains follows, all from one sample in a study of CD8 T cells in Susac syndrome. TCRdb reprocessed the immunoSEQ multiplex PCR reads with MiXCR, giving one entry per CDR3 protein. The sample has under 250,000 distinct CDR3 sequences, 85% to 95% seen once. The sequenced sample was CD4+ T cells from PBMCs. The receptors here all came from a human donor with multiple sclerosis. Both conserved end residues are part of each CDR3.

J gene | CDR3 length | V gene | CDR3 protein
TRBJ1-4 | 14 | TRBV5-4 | CASSLTGTNEKLFF
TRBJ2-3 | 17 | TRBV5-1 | CASSPGLAGGLPDTQYF
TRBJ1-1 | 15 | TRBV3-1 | CASSRPPAGNTEAFF
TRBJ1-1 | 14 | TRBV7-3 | CASSYGPMNTEAFF
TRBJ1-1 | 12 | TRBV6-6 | CASSYSADETFF
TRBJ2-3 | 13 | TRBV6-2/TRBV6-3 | CASSQARADTQYF
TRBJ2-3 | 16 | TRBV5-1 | CASSSYRDRGRNTQYF
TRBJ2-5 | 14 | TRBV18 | CASSPYRVEETQYF
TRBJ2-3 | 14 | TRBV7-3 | CASSLGLPTDTQYF
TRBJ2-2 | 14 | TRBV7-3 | CASSLPVYGGELFF
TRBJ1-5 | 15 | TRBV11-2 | CASSLGRYSNQPQHF
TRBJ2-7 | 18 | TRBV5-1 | CASSLGLRTGAESYEQYF
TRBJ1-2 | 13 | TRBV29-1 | CSVKQGMSYGYTF
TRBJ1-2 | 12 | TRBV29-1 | CSVATGEVGYTF
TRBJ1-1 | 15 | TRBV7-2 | CASSLGGQGRAEAFF
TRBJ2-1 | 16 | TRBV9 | CASSVEVRGSYNEQFF
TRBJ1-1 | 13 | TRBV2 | CASSGPGNTEAFF
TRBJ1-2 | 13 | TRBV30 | CAWIFGGNYGYTF
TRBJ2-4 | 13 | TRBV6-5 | CASSTGPVNIQYF
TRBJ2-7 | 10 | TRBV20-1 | CSARETEQYF